This is a list of T cell receptor beta chains from one sample in a study of T-cell memory formation after mild COVID-19. TCRdb analysed the 5' RACE reads with MiXCR anew, one entry per CDR3 protein. Here the sample spans about 470,000 distinct CDR3 sequences, around a quarter being singletons. The sample consisted of PBMCs or a T cell subset sorted from them (not recorded which). Receptors originate from an adult woman who had mild COVID-19 (a few samples of this study predate the infection). Cell type and time point are not known. CDR3s include the opening cysteine and the closing phenylalanine or tryptophan. Fields, in order: J gene, clone size, D gene, V gene, CDR3 protein, CDR3 DNA. The D gene is left open where the match is weak. The size field is filled for only some rows; it gives once, few, many or a size class.

J gene: TRBJ2-1; clone size: few; D gene: -; V gene: TRBV6-1; CDR3 protein: CASSEGQPAAFEQFF; CDR3 DNA: TGTGCCAGCAGTGAAGGACAGCCGGCTGCGTTTGAGCAGTTCTTC
J gene: TRBJ2-7; clone size: -; D gene: -; V gene: TRBV5-1; CDR3 protein: CASSYGTYEQYF; CDR3 DNA: TGCGCCAGCAGCTATGGGACCTACGAGCAGTACTTC
J gene: TRBJ2-1; clone size: many; D gene: -; V gene: TRBV5-6; CDR3 protein: CASSQGNTGWNEQFF; CDR3 DNA: TGTGCCAGCAGCCAGGGTAATACAGGGTGGAATGAGCAGTTCTTC
J gene: TRBJ2-7; clone size: few; D gene: -; V gene: TRBV27; CDR3 protein: CASSLSIVVGPRTISEQYF; CDR3 DNA: TGTGCCAGCAGTTTATCGATCGTGGTGGGGCCTAGAACAATCAGCGAGCAGTACTTC
J gene: TRBJ2-1; clone size: -; D gene: -; V gene: TRBV24-1; CDR3 protein: CATEATLDSGAYNEQFF; CDR3 DNA: TGTGCCACCGAGGCCACACTAGATAGCGGAGCTTACAATGAGCAGTTCTTC
J gene: TRBJ2-1; clone size: -; D gene: -; V gene: TRBV3-1; CDR3 protein: CASSQVAYEQFF; CDR3 DNA: TGTGCCAGCAGCCAAGTGGCGTATGAGCAGTTCTTC
J gene: TRBJ2-7; clone size: -; D gene: -; V gene: TRBV18; CDR3 protein: CASSPPRTGAYEQYF; CDR3 DNA: TGTGCCAGCTCACCACCAAGGACCGGAGCCTACGAGCAGTACTTC
J gene: TRBJ2-7; clone size: few; D gene: TRBD1; V gene: TRBV30; CDR3 protein: CAWSRGTGGSEQYF; CDR3 DNA: TGTGCCTGGAGTCGTGGGACAGGGGGATCCGAGCAGTACTTC
J gene: TRBJ1-2; clone size: -; D gene: -; V gene: TRBV5-6; CDR3 protein: CASSFYTGYTF; CDR3 DNA: TGTGCCAGCAGCTTTTATACTGGCTACACCTTC
J gene: TRBJ2-2; clone size: few; D gene: TRBD1; V gene: TRBV24-1; CDR3 protein: CATRQGNGELFF; CDR3 DNA: TGTGCCACCCGACAGGGGAACGGGGAGCTGTTTTTT
J gene: TRBJ2-1; clone size: -; D gene: -; V gene: TRBV12-5; CDR3 protein: CASGPRVGGAFF; CDR3 DNA: TGTGCTAGTGGTCCCCGGGTAGGCGGTGCGTTCTTC
J gene: TRBJ1-1; clone size: few; D gene: -; V gene: TRBV9; CDR3 protein: CASSVGKTTEAFF; CDR3 DNA: TGTGCCAGCAGCGTAGGAAAGACCACTGAAGCTTTCTTT
J gene: TRBJ1-2; clone size: -; D gene: -; V gene: TRBV7-9; CDR3 protein: CASSLEGIRNGYTF; CDR3 DNA: TGTGCCAGCAGCCTCGAAGGGATTCGGAATGGCTACACCTTC
J gene: TRBJ1-1; clone size: -; D gene: TRBD1; V gene: TRBV27; CDR3 protein: CASRVQGAVEAFF; CDR3 DNA: TGTGCCAGCAGAGTCCAGGGGGCGGTTGAAGCTTTCTTT
J gene: TRBJ2-1; clone size: -; D gene: TRBD2; V gene: TRBV7-9; CDR3 protein: CASSQGLVMYNEQFF; CDR3 DNA: TGTGCCAGCAGCCAGGGACTAGTAATGTACAATGAGCAGTTCTTC
J gene: TRBJ1-3; clone size: -; D gene: -; V gene: TRBV3-1; CDR3 protein: CASSAAGATGNTIYF; CDR3 DNA: TGTGCCAGCAGCGCGGCGGGGGCTACTGGAAACACCATATATTTT
J gene: TRBJ2-5; clone size: few; D gene: -; V gene: TRBV6-5; CDR3 protein: CASSRSGGRETQYF; CDR3 DNA: TGTGCCAGCAGTCGTTCCGGGGGGCGGGAGACCCAGTACTTC
J gene: TRBJ2-5; clone size: -; D gene: TRBD2; V gene: TRBV7-9; CDR3 protein: CASSLSASGYQETQYF; CDR3 DNA: TGTGCCAGCAGCTTATCGGCTAGCGGGTATCAAGAGACCCAGTACTTC
J gene: TRBJ2-1; clone size: few; D gene: -; V gene: TRBV3-1; CDR3 protein: CASTGIQNEQFF; CDR3 DNA: TGTGCCAGCACCGGGATTCAGAATGAGCAGTTCTTC
J gene: TRBJ2-2; clone size: few; D gene: TRBD1; V gene: TRBV11-2; CDR3 protein: CASRSIPGTGFTGELFF; CDR3 DNA: TGTGCCAGCAGGTCAATCCCCGGGACAGGGTTTACCGGGGAGCTGTTTTTT
J gene: TRBJ1-5; clone size: -; D gene: -; V gene: TRBV27; CDR3 protein: CASSLQGHNQPQHF; CDR3 DNA: TGTGCCAGCAGTTTACAGGGACACAATCAGCCCCAGCATTTT
J gene: TRBJ2-7; clone size: -; D gene: -; V gene: TRBV30; CDR3 protein: CAWSGQGYEQYF; CDR3 DNA: TGTGCCTGGAGTGGCCAGGGGTACGAGCAGTACTTC
J gene: TRBJ2-2; clone size: -; D gene: -; V gene: TRBV24-1; CDR3 protein: CATSGLPGQNTGELFF; CDR3 DNA: TGTGCCACCAGTGGGCTTCCGGGACAGAACACCGGGGAGCTGTTTTTT